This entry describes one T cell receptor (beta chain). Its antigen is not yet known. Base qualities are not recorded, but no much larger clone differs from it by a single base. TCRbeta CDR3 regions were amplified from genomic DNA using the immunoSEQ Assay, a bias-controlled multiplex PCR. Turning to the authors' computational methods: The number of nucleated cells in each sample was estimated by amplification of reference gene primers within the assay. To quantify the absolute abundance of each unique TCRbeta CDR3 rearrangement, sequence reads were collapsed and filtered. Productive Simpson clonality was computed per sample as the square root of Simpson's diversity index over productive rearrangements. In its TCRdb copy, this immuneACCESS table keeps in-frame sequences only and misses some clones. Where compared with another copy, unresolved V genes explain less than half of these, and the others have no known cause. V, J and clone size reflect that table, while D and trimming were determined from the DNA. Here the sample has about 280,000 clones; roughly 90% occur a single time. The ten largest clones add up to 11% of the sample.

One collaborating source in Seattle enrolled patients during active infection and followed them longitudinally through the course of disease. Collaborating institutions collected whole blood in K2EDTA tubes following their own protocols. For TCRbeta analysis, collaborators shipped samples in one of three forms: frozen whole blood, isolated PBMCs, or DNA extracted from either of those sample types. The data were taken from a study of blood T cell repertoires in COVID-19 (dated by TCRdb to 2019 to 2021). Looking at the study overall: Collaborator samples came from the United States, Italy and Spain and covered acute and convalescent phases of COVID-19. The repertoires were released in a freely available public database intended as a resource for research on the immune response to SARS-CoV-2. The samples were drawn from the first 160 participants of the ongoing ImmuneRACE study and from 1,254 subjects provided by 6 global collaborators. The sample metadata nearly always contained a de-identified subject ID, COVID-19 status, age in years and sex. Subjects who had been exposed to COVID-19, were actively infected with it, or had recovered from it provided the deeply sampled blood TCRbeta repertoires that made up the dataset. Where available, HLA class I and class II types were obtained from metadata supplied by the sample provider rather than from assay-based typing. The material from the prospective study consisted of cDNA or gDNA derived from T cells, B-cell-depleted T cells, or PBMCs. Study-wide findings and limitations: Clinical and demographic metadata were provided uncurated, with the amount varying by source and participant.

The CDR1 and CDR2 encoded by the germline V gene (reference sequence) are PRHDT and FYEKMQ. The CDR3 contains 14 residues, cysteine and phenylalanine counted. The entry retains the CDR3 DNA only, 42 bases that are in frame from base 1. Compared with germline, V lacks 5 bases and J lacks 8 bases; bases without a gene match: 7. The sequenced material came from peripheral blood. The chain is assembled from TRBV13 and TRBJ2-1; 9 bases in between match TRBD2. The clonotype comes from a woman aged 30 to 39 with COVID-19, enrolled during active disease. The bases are TGTGCCAGCAGCCCGAGCGCGGGGGGGGATGAGCAGTTCTTC. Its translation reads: CASSPSAGGDEQFF.